The text below deals with one T cell receptor (beta chain). What it binds is not known. The PCR ran on 60 Vbeta and 13 Jbeta primers. TCRdb keeps only in-frame clones here, not all; method: immunoSEQ multiplex PCR. The sample lists approximately 120,000 clones; about 79% were seen once. The data are from a study of cytomegalovirus exposure and HLA in healthy donors. Study information: An early data release held tens of millions of unique TCRs from HLA-typed donors.

Study-wide findings and caveats: There were over 150 TCR beta chains listed as cytomegalovirus-associated. TCR beta chain V- and J-gene trimming was linked, in a later analysis, to a missense variant in DCLRE1C.

CDR1 and CDR2 (germline): MNHEY, SMNVEV (reference sequence). The CDR3 is 16 amino acids. Losses at the gene ends were 4 bases for V and 11 bases for J; bases not matched to a gene: 19. The chain links TRBV27 to TRBJ1-1; 7 bases align to TRBD1. This clonotype originated in a human donor in good health. The sequenced sample was PBMCs. This CDR3 is CASSWGETGSLSGAFF. The CDR3, as DNA: TGTGCCAGCAGTTGGGGGGAGACAGGGAGCTTAAGTGGGGCTTTCTTT.